These T cell receptor beta chains were read from a single sample in a study of cytomegalovirus exposure and HLA in healthy donors. Method: immunoSEQ multiplex PCR; TCRdb's copy keeps in-frame clones and lacks some. This table holds roughly 100,000 clones, approximately 70% found once. Material: PBMCs. The receptors shown here come from a boy younger than 18 in good health and CMV-seronegative. Both conserved end residues are part of each CDR3. The order of the fields is D gene, V gene, J gene, clone size, CDR3 DNA, CDR3 protein. The D gene is left open where the match is weak. The size field is filled for only some rows; it gives once, few, many or a size class.

d_call: NA
v_call: TRBV19
j_call: TRBJ1-5
clone_size: NA
cdr3_nt: TGTGCCAGTAGCCCACAGGTTAGCAATCAGCCCCAGCATTTT
cdr3_aa: CASSPQVSNQPQHF

d_call: NA
v_call: TRBV28
j_call: TRBJ2-7
clone_size: NA
cdr3_nt: TGTGCCAGCAGTTCCGGGACTCCAGGTTCCTACGAGCAGTACTTC
cdr3_aa: CASSSGTPGSYEQYF

d_call: NA
v_call: TRBV30
j_call: TRBJ2-2
clone_size: NA
cdr3_nt: TGTGCCTGGAGGGGAGACACCGGGGAGCTGTTTTTT
cdr3_aa: CAWRGDTGELFF

d_call: NA
v_call: TRBV9
j_call: TRBJ2-2
clone_size: NA
cdr3_nt: TGTGCCAGCAGCGCAGCAGGGTTTTCCGGGGAGCTGTTTTTT
cdr3_aa: CASSAAGFSGELFF

d_call: NA
v_call: TRBV5-6
j_call: TRBJ1-1
clone_size: NA
cdr3_nt: TGTGCCAGCAGCCCCCTGACAGGAGTGAACACTGAAGCTTTCTTT
cdr3_aa: CASSPLTGVNTEAFF

d_call: TRBD2
v_call: TRBV5-6
j_call: TRBJ2-2
clone_size: NA
cdr3_nt: TGTGCCAGCAGCTTGGCCTTGGGGAGGGGCACCGGGGAGCTGTTTTTT
cdr3_aa: CASSLALGRGTGELFF

d_call: NA
v_call: TRBV2
j_call: TRBJ2-5
clone_size: NA
cdr3_nt: TGTGCCAGCGAGGTGGGAGACGAGACCCAGTACTTC
cdr3_aa: CASEVGDETQYF

d_call: NA
v_call: TRBV5-1
j_call: TRBJ1-2
clone_size: once
cdr3_nt: TGCGCCAGCAGCTTTGAAACACCTAACTATGGCTACACCTTC
cdr3_aa: CASSFETPNYGYTF

d_call: TRBD1
v_call: TRBV2
j_call: TRBJ2-7
clone_size: NA
cdr3_nt: TGTGCCAGCAGGACCGATTTGGACAGGGCAACCTACGAGCAGTACTTC
cdr3_aa: CASRTDLDRATYEQYF

d_call: NA
v_call: TRBV25-1
j_call: TRBJ1-3
clone_size: NA
cdr3_nt: TGTGCCAGCACTAGGGGAAACACCATATATTTT
cdr3_aa: CASTRGNTIYF

d_call: NA
v_call: TRBV5-1
j_call: TRBJ1-2
clone_size: NA
cdr3_nt: TGCGCCAGCAGCTTGGCGGGGGTCTATGGCTACACCTTC
cdr3_aa: CASSLAGVYGYTF

d_call: TRBD1
v_call: TRBV7-2
j_call: TRBJ2-7
clone_size: NA
cdr3_nt: TGTGCCAGCAGCTCACCCGGGACAGGGCCCTACGAGCAGTACTTC
cdr3_aa: CASSSPGTGPYEQYF

d_call: TRBD2
v_call: TRBV30
j_call: TRBJ2-5
clone_size: NA
cdr3_nt: TGTGCCTGGAGCGGGGGGGAGACCCAGTACTTC
cdr3_aa: CAWSGGETQYF

d_call: TRBD2
v_call: TRBV5-1
j_call: TRBJ2-5
clone_size: NA
cdr3_nt: TGCGCCAGCACTCGGACTAGCGGGAGTCAAGAGACCCAGTACTTC
cdr3_aa: CASTRTSGSQETQYF

d_call: TRBD2
v_call: TRBV5-1
j_call: TRBJ2-1
clone_size: NA
cdr3_nt: TGCGCCAGCAGCTTGGCCAGTTATAGCGGGAACGAGCAGTTCTTC
cdr3_aa: CASSLASYSGNEQFF

d_call: NA
v_call: TRBV7-9
j_call: TRBJ1-5
clone_size: once
cdr3_nt: TGTGCCAGCAGCTTACTTTCGTCCCAGGGCAAGGGTCAGCCCCAGCATTTT
cdr3_aa: CASSLLSSQGKGQPQHF

d_call: NA
v_call: TRBV4-1
j_call: TRBJ2-5
clone_size: NA
cdr3_nt: TGCGCCAGCAGCCCCCAAGCCCCTCAGCGGGAGACCCAGTACTTC
cdr3_aa: CASSPQAPQRETQYF

d_call: TRBD2
v_call: TRBV12-5
j_call: TRBJ2-7
clone_size: NA
cdr3_nt: TGTGCTAGTGGGTCGGGAGGCGATTGGTACTTC
cdr3_aa: CASGSGGDWYF

d_call: NA
v_call: TRBV28
j_call: TRBJ1-1
clone_size: NA
cdr3_nt: TGTGCCAGCAGTACCCCCGTCCGGGGAGGGACTGAAGCTTTCTTT
cdr3_aa: CASSTPVRGGTEAFF

d_call: TRBD2
v_call: TRBV4-1
j_call: TRBJ2-5
clone_size: NA
cdr3_nt: TGCGCCAGCAGCCAAGAGGGACTAGCGGGAGATCGCGGAGAGACCCAGTACTTC
cdr3_aa: CASSQEGLAGDRGETQYF

d_call: NA
v_call: TRBV28
j_call: TRBJ1-2
clone_size: NA
cdr3_nt: TGTGCCAGCACCTTGTTTGGTCAGGGGAGAATCTATGGCTACACCTTC
cdr3_aa: CASTLFGQGRIYGYTF

d_call: NA
v_call: TRBV5-1
j_call: TRBJ2-1
clone_size: NA
cdr3_nt: TGCGCCAGCAGCTTGACAGGGAAAGGCTACAATGAGCAGTTCTTC
cdr3_aa: CASSLTGKGYNEQFF

d_call: TRBD2
v_call: TRBV5-1
j_call: TRBJ2-5
clone_size: few
cdr3_nt: TGCGCCAGCAGCTTGGTATATTCTAGCGGGCCTCGGGAGACCCAGTACTTC
cdr3_aa: CASSLVYSSGPRETQYF

d_call: TRBD2
v_call: TRBV7-9
j_call: TRBJ2-1
clone_size: NA
cdr3_nt: TGTGCCAGCAGACTAGGGGCTAGCGGGAGGGGTGGAGGTGAGCAGTTCTTC
cdr3_aa: CASRLGASGRGGGEQFF

d_call: NA
v_call: TRBV2
j_call: TRBJ2-2
clone_size: NA
cdr3_nt: TGTGCCAGCAAGACTGGAGGCTTGAACACCGGGGAGCTGTTTTTT
cdr3_aa: CASKTGGLNTGELFF

d_call: TRBD1
v_call: TRBV7-3
j_call: TRBJ1-4
clone_size: NA
cdr3_nt: TGTGCCAGCAGCTCGAGGGACAGGGGTAATGAAAAACTGTTTTTT
cdr3_aa: CASSSRDRGNEKLFF

d_call: NA
v_call: TRBV28
j_call: TRBJ1-4
clone_size: few
cdr3_nt: TGTGCCAGCAGTTCGACAGGTTCTAATGAAAAACTGTTTTTT
cdr3_aa: CASSSTGSNEKLFF

d_call: NA
v_call: TRBV4-2
j_call: TRBJ1-5
clone_size: once
cdr3_nt: TGTGCCAGCAGCCAACGGGACACCCGAACGCAAGATAGCAATCAGCCCCAGCATTTT
cdr3_aa: CASSQRDTRTQDSNQPQHF

d_call: NA
v_call: TRBV4-1
j_call: TRBJ2-1
clone_size: NA
cdr3_nt: TGCGCCAGCAGCCACGGGAGTTTCGAGCAGTTCTTC
cdr3_aa: CASSHGSFEQFF

d_call: TRBD1
v_call: TRBV5-6
j_call: TRBJ2-7
clone_size: NA
cdr3_nt: TGTGCCAGCAGCTCTGGACAGGGCTACGAGCAGTACTTC
cdr3_aa: CASSSGQGYEQYF

d_call: NA
v_call: TRBV29-1
j_call: TRBJ1-2
clone_size: NA
cdr3_nt: TGCAGCGCGCTCAGTAATAACTATGGCTACACCTTC
cdr3_aa: CSALSNNYGYTF